The 19 T cell receptor beta chains below come from one sample, sequenced in a study of cytomegalovirus exposure and HLA in healthy donors. Researchers ran the PCR with 60 Vbeta and 13 Jbeta primers. Generated by immunoSEQ multiplex PCR, the TCRdb table keeps only in-frame clones and is missing some. This repertoire shows over 150,000 clones, around 67% found once; its top ten account for approximately 4.5%. The specimen was PBMCs. These receptors originate from a woman younger than 35 in good health and CMV-seropositive.

This sequence joins TRBV5-1 and TRBJ2-1; a possible D gene is TRBD2 (6 bases). V was shortened by 0 bases and J by 7 bases, with 11 bases between the two germline ends. Germline-derived CDR1 and CDR2 are SGHRS and YFSETQ. This CDR3 is built from 14 residues. The CDR3 DNA reads as TGCGCCAGCAGCTTGGAAACTAGCAGGAATGAGCAGTTCTTC. It codes for CASSLETSRNEQFF.

The genes are TRBV4-1 and TRBJ2-1; D not certain. Trimming took 2 bases from V and 5 from J, leaving 7 bases between them. CDR1 is MGHRA, CDR2 YSYEKL, per germline. This CDR3 comprises 13 residues. The CDR3 DNA is TGCGCCAGCAGCCAACTCGTCCACAATGAGCAGTTCTTC. It translates to CASSQLVHNEQFF.

V usage is TRBV27 and J usage is TRBJ1-1; TRBD1 is a possible D gene (5 bases). The CDR3 extends over 13 amino acids. Germline values: CDR1 MNHEY, CDR2 SMNVEV (reference sequence). V lost 5 bases, J lost 7 bases, and 14 bases lay in between. The CDR3 is CASSQTGGGEAFF. Here the CDR3 DNA reads TGTGCCAGCAGTCAAACGGGCGGGGGTGAAGCTTTCTTT.

This chain connects TRBV5-1 to TRBJ2-5, with a tentative D call TRBD1 (6 bases). Germline V CDR1 and CDR2: SGHRS, YFSETQ. The CDR3 consists of 14 residues. The V end was cut by 4 bases, the J end by 3 bases, with 13 bases between. The CDR3 DNA follows: TGCGCCAGCAGCCCCGGACAGCAGAAAGAGACCCAGTACTTC. It yields the protein CASSPGQQKETQYF.

This clone has just one count. This chain connects TRBV5-5 to TRBJ2-7; 8 bases are shared with TRBD1. CDR3 length: 14 residues. Germline assignment: CDR1 SGHKS and CDR2 YYEKEE (reference sequence). Trimming removed 4 bases from V and 2 bases from J; junction bases left unmatched: 5. This CDR3 reads CASSRQTGAYEQYF. The CDR3 DNA is TGTGCCAGCAGCCGTCAGACAGGGGCCTACGAGCAGTACTTC. Full variable domain (missing parts from reference TRBV5-5 and TRBJ2-7): DAGVTQSPTHLIKTRGQQVTLRCSPISGHKSVSWYQQVLGQGPQFIFQYYEKEERGRGNFPDRFSARQFPNYSSELNVNALLLGDSALYLCASSRQTGAYEQYFGPGTRLTVT.

This clone was picked up a small number of times. The chain links TRBV14 to TRBJ2-7; D remains ambiguous. V lost 3 bases to trimming and J lost 0 bases, with 9 bases between them. The CDR3 is made up of 14 amino acids. The germline gives CDR1 SGHDN, CDR2 FVKESK. The CDR3, as DNA: TGTGCCAGCAGCCAGCTTCGGAGCTCCTACGAGCAGTACTTC. Translation: CASSQLRSSYEQYF.

This rearrangement joins TRBV7-8 to TRBJ2-1; a weak D match, TRBD1 (6 bases). The CDR3 covers 15 residues. V lost 0 bases to trimming and J lost 8 bases, with 14 bases between them. The V gene's germline CDR1 is SGHVS and CDR2 FQNEAQ. The CDR3 bases are TGTGCCAGCAGCTTAGCTAGATTGACAGGCCATGAGCAGTTCTTC. Translating it yields CASSLARLTGHEQFF.

This chain joins TRBV11-2 and TRBJ1-1; D is undetermined. CDR1 and CDR2 (germline): SGHAT, FQNNGV. Trimming stripped 1 base from V and 4 bases from J, with 13 bases between. The CDR3 length is 15 residues. The CDR3 bases are TGTGCCAGCAGCTTAGGGGCCGGGATTCGCACTGAAGCTTTCTTT. This codes for CASSLGAGIRTEAFF.

The chain recombines TRBV10-1 with TRBJ2-5; 9 bases map to TRBD2. The DNA matches TRBJ2-7 better at its end, which makes the J call doubtful. The CDR3 runs 19 residues. In germline, CDR1 is WNHNN, CDR2 SYGVQD (reference sequence). The CDR3, as DNA: TGCGCCAGCAGTGGGTTCGGGGGGCGATGGCGGGAGGGGACCTACGAGCAGTACTTC. Its translation: CASSGFGGRWREGTYEQYF.

V gene TRBV20-1 combines with J gene TRBJ2-5; TRBD2 might be the D (5 bases). The end of the DNA aligns better with TRBJ2-7, so the J call may be wrong. Germline lookup yields CDR1 DFQATT and CDR2 SNEGSKA (reference sequence). This CDR3 region has 11 residues. The CDR3 is CSASGNYEQYF. CDR3 nucleotide sequence: TGCAGTGCTAGCGGGAACTACGAGCAGTACTTC.

This clone has only one observation. This chain uses TRBV5-4 with TRBJ2-2; TRBD1 matches 11 bases. This CDR3 contains 20 residues. V was clipped by 0 bases and J by 7 bases; unmatched bases: 17. Germline values: CDR1 SGHNT, CDR2 YYREEE (reference sequence). The CDR3 DNA follows: TGTGCCAGCAGCTTGGTTCCTCATTTGATTCTGGGGACAGGGGGCGGGGAGCTGTTTTTT. This gives the protein CASSLVPHLILGTGGGELFF.

The chain couples TRBV19 to TRBJ2-5; 8 nucleotides align to TRBD1. Gene TRBJ2-7 matches the end of the DNA better, so the J call may be wrong. This CDR3 has 15 amino acids. Germline V lookup: CDR1 LNHDA, CDR2 SQIVND (reference sequence). The CDR3, as DNA: TGTGCCAGTAGTCTCGTGGGGACAGGCGCTTACGAGCAGTACTTC. Its protein is CASSLVGTGAYEQYF.

This clone has a handful of counts. The chain joins TRBV6-5 to TRBJ2-7, with D uncertain. The CDR3 contains 13 residues. CDR1 MNHEY and CDR2 SVGAGI come from the germline V gene. Trimming took off 6 bases at V and 0 bases at J, with 9 bases between the two ends. In nucleotides, the CDR3 is TGTGCCAGCAGCCGACACGGCTCCTACGAGCAGTACTTC. Its translation: CASSRHGSYEQYF.

V gene TRBV7-9 combines with J gene TRBJ2-5; weak D call: TRBD1 (6 bases). V was shortened by 0 bases and J by 2 bases, with 10 bases between the two germline ends. Germline-derived CDR1 and CDR2 are SEHNR and FQNEAQ (reference sequence). The CDR3 is 15 residues long. The CDR3 DNA follows: TGTGCCAGCAGCTTAGCGAACAGGGATCAAGAGACCCAGTACTTC. Amino acids: CASSLANRDQETQYF. The complete variable domain, with remaining parts taken from reference TRBV7-9 and TRBJ2-5, reads DTGVSQNPRHKITKRGQNVTFRCDPISEHNRLYWYRQTLGQGPEFLTYFQNEAQLEKSRLLSDRFSAERPKGSFSTLEIQRTEQGDSAMYLCASSLANRDQETQYFGPGTRLLVL.

The chain joins TRBV7-9 to TRBJ2-1; no firm D call. The CDR3 is 14 amino acids. In germline, CDR1 is SEHNR, CDR2 FQNEAQ (reference sequence). V was trimmed by 3 bases and J by 1 base, leaving 7 bases between them. CDR3 bases: TGTGCCAGCAGCTTTCTGTTGTCCTACAATGAGCAGTTCTTC. It specifies CASSFLLSYNEQFF.

V usage is TRBV19 and J usage is TRBJ2-2; 10 nucleotides match TRBD1. The ends lost 3 bases at V and 5 bases at J; junction bases unmatched: 6. Germline CDR1 is LNHDA and CDR2 is SQIVND (reference sequence). The CDR3 totals 16 residues. CDR3 amino acids: CASSIGDRGLTGELFF. CDR3 in DNA: TGTGCCAGTAGTATTGGAGACAGGGGGCTGACCGGGGAGCTGTTTTTT.

The chain links TRBV4-3 to TRBJ1-1, with 7 bases identical to TRBD1. This CDR3 spans 18 amino acids. Germline assignment: CDR1 LGHNA and CDR2 YSLEER. V gave up 0 bases and J gave up 3 bases; unmatched junction bases: 13. The CDR3 nucleotides are TGCGCCAGCAGCCAAGATCGCTTTAGGGGGCAGGGGGACACTGAAGCTTTCTTT. Encoded protein: CASSQDRFRGQGDTEAFF.

CDR3 amino acids: CASKAGGSGANVLTF. For the CDR3, the DNA is TGTGCCAGTAAAGCAGGGGGCTCTGGGGCCAACGTCCTGACTTTC. The V and J genes are TRBV27 and TRBJ2-6; TRBD1 agrees at 7 bases. The CDR3 sequence is 15 residues long. Trimming cost V 9 bases and J 0 bases; bases outside gene matches: 5. Germline loops: CDR1 MNHEY, CDR2 SMNVEV (reference sequence). Complete variable domain (other parts from reference TRBV27 and TRBJ2-6): EAQVTQNPRYLITVTGKKLTVTCSQNMNHEYMSWYRQDPGLGLRQIYYSMNVEVTDKGDVPEGYKVSRKEKRNFPLILESPSPNQTSLYFCASKAGGSGANVLTFGAGSRLTVL.

The chain carries TRBV5-1 and TRBJ2-5, with D uncertain. The CDR3 has 14 amino acids. V was pared by 5 bases and J by 2 bases, with 13 bases between. CDR1 is SGHRS and CDR2 is YFSETQ in the germline V gene. The CDR3 DNA is TGCGCCAGCAGAGCCGCGGCCAATCAAGAGACCCAGTACTTC. Translation: CASRAAANQETQYF. The full variable domain, rest sourced from reference TRBV5-1 and TRBJ2-5, is KAGVTQTPRYLIKTRGQQVTLSCSPISGHRSVSWYQQTPGQGLQFLFEYFSETQRNKGNFPGRFSGRQFSNSRSEMNVSTLELGDSALYLCASRAAANQETQYFGPGTRLLVL.